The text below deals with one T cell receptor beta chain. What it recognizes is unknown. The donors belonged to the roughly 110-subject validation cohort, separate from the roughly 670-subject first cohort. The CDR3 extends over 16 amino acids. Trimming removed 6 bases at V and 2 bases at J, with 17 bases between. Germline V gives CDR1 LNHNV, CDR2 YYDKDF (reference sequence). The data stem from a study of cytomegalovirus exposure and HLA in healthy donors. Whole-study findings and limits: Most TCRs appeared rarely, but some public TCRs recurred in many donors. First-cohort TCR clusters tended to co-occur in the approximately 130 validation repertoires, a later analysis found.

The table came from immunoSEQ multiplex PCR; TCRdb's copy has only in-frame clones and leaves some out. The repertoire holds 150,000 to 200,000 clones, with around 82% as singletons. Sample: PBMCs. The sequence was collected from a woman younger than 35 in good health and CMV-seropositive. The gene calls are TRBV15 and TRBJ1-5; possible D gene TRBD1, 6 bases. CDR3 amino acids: CATRDQGKRGNQPQHF. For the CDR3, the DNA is TGTGCCACCAGAGACCAGGGGAAGAGGGGCAATCAGCCCCAGCATTTT.